This TCR beta chain was captured in a study of T cells in Graves' hyperthyroidism and ophthalmopathy. Broader study findings: In validation, the model predicted ophthalmopathy. These predictions came a median approximately six months before onset. Ophthalmopathy and stable hyperthyroidism were told apart by a 13 V-J model. Expanded thyroid clonotypes (above 0.001) were mostly also found in blood.

TCR beta CDR3 sequences were amplified from RNA transcripts. The study used the HTBI primer set for a first-round RT-PCR of the TCR CDR3. MiXCR, run by TCRdb on the multiplex PCR reads, gives a single entry per CDR3 protein. The sample lists hundreds of thousands of distinct CDR3 sequences; about 15% were seen once. This clonotype was recorded many times. The antigen is undetermined. Germline V gene sequence: CDR1 SGHRS, CDR2 YFSETQ. The CDR3 contains 14 residues. J gave up 3 bases and V 3 bases, and 4 bases lay outside the gene matches. Graves' hyperthyroidism was deemed stable given no ophthalmopathy progression within 18 months.

The V call is TRBV5-1, the J call TRBJ2-3; 7 bases are a match to TRBD1. The receptor was derived from a woman aged 18-30 years with Graves' hyperthyroidism. The sample taken for sequencing was blood. CDR3 bases: TGCGCCAGCAGCTCCCGGACAGGAACAGATACGCAGTATTTT. This sequence encodes CASSSRTGTDTQYF.